This record covers a single TCR beta chain. One entry per CDR3 protein, called by TCRdb with MiXCR from the PCR reads. The sample carries more than 3,000 distinct CDR3 sequences, roughly three fifths recorded once. The record originates from a study of CD4 and CD8 cells across lung adenocarcinoma regions. This TCR came from a female donor with lung adenocarcinoma. The CD4 and CD8 labels of this study may be unreliable. The sample consisted of CD4+ T cells from the center of a lung tumor.

The CDR3 loop is CASSSGGGQYYNEQFF. CDR3 DNA: TGCGCCAGCAGCTCCGGGGGGGGACAGTACTACAATGAGCAGTTCTTC. V gene TRBV5-1 combines with J gene TRBJ2-1; a possible D gene is TRBD2 (8 bases). Trimming removed 3 bases at V and 3 bases at J, with 16 bases between. The CDR3 runs to 16 residues. The germline V gene encodes CDR1 SGHRS and CDR2 YFSETQ.